Each of the 7 T cell receptor beta chains below was sequenced from the same sample in a study of T cells in Graves' hyperthyroidism and ophthalmopathy (dated by TCRdb to the late 2010s). Libraries came from multiplex PCR. TCRdb names Illumina HiSeq 2000 as the instrument used. The TCR beta CDR3 regions were amplified from RNA transcripts. A first-round RT-PCR of the TCR CDR3 used the HTBI primer set with the Qiagen OneStep RT-PCR kit. TCRdb ran its own pipeline on the public reads, namely fastp trimming at Q25 and MiXCR clone calling, and kept in-frame beta chains. Entries are consolidated by CDR3 protein sequence, retaining the most common genes and DNA. The sample profile shows 600,000 to 650,000 distinct CDR3 sequences; roughly 15% of them were found once. The ten largest clones capture around 3.9% of the sample. The sequencing input was blood. These receptor sequences come from a woman between 25 and 40 years old with Graves' hyperthyroidism.

This clonotype showed up just once. A much larger clone differs from this one at a single base, so this may be a read error. The chain employs TRBV20-1 and TRBJ1-4, with a tentative D call TRBD1 (6 bases). Germline V gene lookup returns CDR1 DFQATT and CDR2 SNEGSKA (reference sequence). V was pared by 6 bases and J by 8 bases, with 19 bases between. This CDR3 has 14 amino acids. The DNA of the CDR3 is TGCAGTGCAACCGGGCACAGGGCAGGAGAAAAACTGTTTTTT. Amino acid sequence: CSATGHRAGEKLFF.

V and J are TRBV6-5 and TRBJ1-2, with unresolved D. Germline V lookup: CDR1 MNHEY, CDR2 SVGAGI. The CDR3 is made up of 16 amino acids. Trimming shortened V by 2 bases and J by 0 bases, and 13 bases separated the two germline ends. CDR3 loop: CASSYPPRRSNYGYTF. CDR3 bases: TGTGCCAGCAGTTACCCCCCCCGCAGATCTAACTATGGCTACACCTTC.

Only a few counts were recorded for this clonotype. The chain recombines TRBV18 with TRBJ1-5, with 9 bases identical to TRBD1. Trimming removed 0 bases from V and 6 bases from J; junction bases left unmatched: 3. The germline CDR1 and CDR2 sequences are KGHSH and LQKENI. CDR3 length: 15 residues. CDR3 nucleotides: TGTGCCAGCTCACCACCGGGACAGGGAGGTCAGCCCCAGCATTTT. This codes for CASSPPGQGGQPQHF.

This clonotype was counted at least ten times. The V call is TRBV10-3, the J call TRBJ1-1, with a tentative D call TRBD1 (5 bases). V was trimmed by 10 bases and J by 3 bases, leaving 15 bases between them. The germline CDR1 and CDR2 sequences are ENHRY and SYGVKD. The CDR3 spans 13 residues. CDR3 region: CATSPGSDTEAFF. The CDR3 nucleotides read TGTGCCACGTCCCCAGGGTCGGACACTGAAGCTTTCTTT.

This clonotype occurred many times. The genes are TRBV18 and TRBJ2-5; 7 positions match TRBD1. Germline V CDR1 and CDR2: KGHSH, LQKENI. This CDR3 contains 14 residues. The trim removed 4 bases at V and 5 bases at J, leaving 7 bases unmatched. CDR3 sequence: CASSLATGKETQYF. The CDR3 DNA reads as TGTGCCAGCTCACTAGCGACAGGGAAGGAGACCCAGTACTTC.

This clonotype was seen repeatedly, ten times or more. CDR3 DNA sequence: TGCGCCAGCAGCTTTAACAGGGGTGCAAGGACTGAAGCTTTCTTT. It yields the protein CASSFNRGARTEAFF. The rearrangement links TRBV5-1 to TRBJ1-1, with 7 bases matching TRBD1. The CDR3 contains 15 residues. CDR1 is SGHRS and CDR2 is YFSETQ in the germline V gene. After removal of 2 bases from V and 5 bases from J, the junction contained 9 bases not matched to a gene.

This clonotype was seen ten or more times. The V gene is TRBV20-1, the J gene TRBJ2-7; D gene uncertain. Deletions cut 1 base from V and 5 bases from J, with 9 bases between. The CDR3 has 12 residues. CDR1 is DFQATT and CDR2 is SNEGSKA in the germline V gene (reference sequence). The CDR3 nucleotides read TGCAGTGCTAGAGCTCCGCCGGACGAGCAGTACTTC. Its protein product is CSARAPPDEQYF.